Listed below are T cell receptor beta chains from one sample, sequenced in a study of spatial heterogeneity in lung cancer. MiXCR was run by TCRdb on the 5' RACE reads, yielding one entry per CDR3 protein. The sample shows fewer than 150,000 distinct CDR3 sequences, 9.5% to 14% of them seen only once. Here the sequenced sample was PBMCs, taken at follow-up. These receptors were taken from a female donor with early-stage non-small cell lung cancer. Both conserved end residues are part of each CDR3. A D gene is named only where the DNA matches it firmly. Some rows have no size entry. The others give once, few or many, or a class for an expanded clone.

TRBJ2-1 | TRBV20-1 | TRBD1 | few | CSAKTGGAGNEQFF | TGCAGTGCAAAAACAGGGGGCGCGGGGAATGAGCAGTTCTTC
TRBJ1-2 | TRBV28 | TRBD1 | many | CASLDRGQRSHGYTF | TGTGCCAGCTTGGACAGGGGGCAGAGGTCCCATGGCTACACCTTC
TRBJ2-2 | TRBV28 | NA | NA | CASSPGDTTNTGELFF | TGTGCCAGCAGCCCCGGTGACACAACGAACACCGGGGAGCTGTTTTTT
TRBJ2-5 | TRBV11-2 | NA | few | CASSLVNLLETQYF | TGTGCCAGCAGCTTAGTTAACCTCTTAGAGACCCAGTACTTC
TRBJ2-3 | TRBV3-1 | TRBD2 | NA | CASSMGLAGGTDTQYF | TGTGCCAGCAGTATGGGACTAGCGGGAGGAACAGATACGCAGTATTTT
TRBJ1-1 | TRBV7-2 | NA | few | CASSSGINTEAFF | TGTGCCAGCAGCTCAGGGATAAACACTGAAGCTTTCTTT
TRBJ1-1 | TRBV18 | NA | NA | CASSPLGLSGRKGPEAFF | TGTGCCAGCTCACCTCTCGGCTTATCGGGCCGTAAGGGTCCTGAAGCTTTCTTT
TRBJ1-6 | TRBV2 | NA | few | CATEKERTVNSPLHF | TGTGCCACCGAAAAAGAGAGGACAGTTAATTCACCCCTCCACTTT
TRBJ2-2 | TRBV2 | NA | NA | CASSERDTGELFF | TGTGCCAGCAGTGAACGAGACACCGGGGAGCTGTTTTTT
TRBJ2-5 | TRBV7-2 | NA | few | CASSSTALQETQYF | TGTGCCAGCAGCTCGACAGCTCTACAAGAGACCCAGTACTTC
TRBJ1-2 | TRBV28 | NA | many | CASSVGGGYTF | TGTGCCAGCAGCGTTGGAGGAGGCTACACCTTC
TRBJ2-3 | TRBV2 | TRBD2 | few | CASSPSMGGSGTDTQYF | TGTGCCAGCAGTCCATCCATGGGCGGGAGTGGCACAGATACGCAGTATTTT
TRBJ2-7 | TRBV28 | NA | many | CASHTGSSYEQYF | TGTGCCAGCCATACAGGGAGTTCCTACGAGCAGTACTTC
TRBJ1-6 | TRBV6-4 | TRBD1 | NA | CASREQPGQGNSPLHF | TGTGCCAGCAGAGAACAACCGGGACAGGGAAATTCACCCCTCCACTTT
TRBJ2-4 | TRBV20-1 | NA | few | CSARLSGGITGIQYF | TGCAGTGCTAGACTTAGTGGGGGGATTACGGGCATTCAGTACTTC
TRBJ1-5 | TRBV19 | NA | many | CASSPQGFQPQHF | TGTGCCAGTAGCCCGCAGGGGTTTCAGCCCCAGCATTTT
TRBJ1-5 | TRBV19 | NA | NA | CASSPRANSWNQPQHF | TGTGCCAGTAGTCCTAGGGCCAACTCGTGGAATCAGCCCCAGCATTTT
TRBJ2-2 | TRBV2 | TRBD2 | few | CASRKGTSGTGELFF | TGTGCCAGCAGAAAGGGGACTAGCGGCACCGGGGAGCTGTTTTTT
TRBJ1-1 | TRBV7-3 | NA | many | CASSLTGATEAFF | TGTGCCAGCAGCTTAACAGGGGCCACTGAAGCTTTCTTT
TRBJ2-7 | TRBV20-1 | TRBD2 | few | CSASSPSGFNYEQYF | TGCAGTGCTAGTAGCCCTAGCGGGTTCAACTACGAGCAGTACTTC
TRBJ2-1 | TRBV4-1 | TRBD2 | NA | CASSQDITSRGRASYNEQFF | TGCGCCAGCAGCCAAGACATTACAAGCCGGGGGAGGGCTTCCTACAATGAGCAGTTCTTC
TRBJ1-2 | TRBV24-1 | NA | few | CATSDPSETFYGYTF | TGTGCCACCAGTGACCCATCCGAGACCTTCTATGGCTACACCTTC
TRBJ2-5 | TRBV19 | NA | NA | CASSSPLYGGETQYF | TGTGCCAGTAGTTCCCCATTATATGGAGGGGAGACCCAGTACTTC
TRBJ1-1 | TRBV5-6 | NA | few | CASSFGTEAFF | TGTGCCAGCAGCTTTGGTACCGAAGCTTTCTTT
TRBJ2-3 | TRBV24-1 | NA | NA | CATARPGVDTQYF | TGTGCCACCGCACGCCCCGGGGTAGATACGCAGTATTTT
TRBJ1-5 | TRBV24-1 | TRBD1 | few | CATSDAGGGSNQPQHF | TGTGCCACCAGTGATGCAGGGGGAGGGAGCAATCAGCCCCAGCATTTT